This T cell receptor (beta chain) emerged from a study of T-cell reconstitution after alpha-beta-depleted transplantation in children. CDR1 and CDR2 (germline): DFQATT, SNEGSKA (reference sequence). CDR3 length equals 15 residues. Trimming removed 1 base from V and 3 bases from J, with 16 bases in between. As it was prepared, the TCRbeta library received unique molecular identifiers. TCRdb independently ran MiXCR on the PCR reads; one entry per CDR3 protein. The table has about 610,000 distinct CDR3 sequences, 10% seen once. The sample in question was PBMCs from the stem cell graft donor, obtained from the stem cell graft. The rearrangement links TRBV20-1 to TRBJ2-7, with D possibly being TRBD2 (5 bases). The clonotype comes from a human donor who donated a stem cell graft to a child with acute myeloid leukemia. This CDR3 reads CSARGGADLGYEQYF. The CDR3 region has the DNA TGCAGTGCTAGAGGGGGAGCCGACTTAGGCTACGAGCAGTACTTC.